The present TCR beta chain was sequenced within a study of ipilimumab plus nivolumab after autologous stem cell transplantation. Study summary: Typical patient got four to six ipilimumab doses and seven to nine nivolumab doses (median). The DLBCL cohort had primary refractory and relapsed disease, with 18-month progression-free survival of approximately 87% and 28%.

Generated by immunoSEQ multiplex PCR, the TCRdb table keeps only in-frame clones and is missing some. The profile shows around 16,000 clones, around four fifths of them singletons. Checkpoint therapy with ipilimumab 1 mg/kg began 14 to 28 days after transplant. Dosing: nivolumab 3 mg/kg IV, weeks 1, 4, 7, 10, then every two weeks to week 26. This CDR3 comprises 14 residues. The junction had 9 bases not matched to a gene; V was cut back by 5 bases and J by 6 bases. CDR1 and CDR2 (germline): MNHEY, SVGAGI. The chain is built from TRBV6-5 and TRBJ2-5; 7 nucleotides agree with TRBD1. The specimen comprised PBMCs, sampled in a trial of ipilimumab plus nivolumab as post-transplant consolidation. This sequence originates from a male donor with diffuse large B-cell lymphoma. The DNA of the CDR3 is TGTGCCAGCAGTCCCCGGGACAGATGGAAGACCCAGTACTTC. It translates to CASSPRDRWKTQYF.